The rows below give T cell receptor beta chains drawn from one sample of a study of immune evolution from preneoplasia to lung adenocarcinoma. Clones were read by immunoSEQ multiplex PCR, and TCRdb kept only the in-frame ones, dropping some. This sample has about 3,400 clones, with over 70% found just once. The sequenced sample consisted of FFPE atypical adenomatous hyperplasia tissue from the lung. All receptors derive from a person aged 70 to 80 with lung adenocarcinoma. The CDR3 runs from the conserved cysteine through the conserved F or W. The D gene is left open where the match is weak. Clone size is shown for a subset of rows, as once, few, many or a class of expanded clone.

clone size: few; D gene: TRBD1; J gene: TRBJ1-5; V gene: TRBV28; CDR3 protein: CASSLIGTGASNQPQHF; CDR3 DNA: TGTGCCAGCAGTTTAATCGGGACAGGGGCCAGCAATCAGCCCCAGCATTTT
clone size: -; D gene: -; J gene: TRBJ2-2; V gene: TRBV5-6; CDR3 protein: CASTGDNTGELFF; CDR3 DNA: TGTGCCAGCACAGGGGATAACACCGGGGAGCTGTTTTTT
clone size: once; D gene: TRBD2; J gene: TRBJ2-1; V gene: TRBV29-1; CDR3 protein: CSVELSGSSYNEQFF; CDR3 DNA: TGCAGCGTTGAATTAAGCGGGAGCTCCTACAATGAGCAGTTCTTC
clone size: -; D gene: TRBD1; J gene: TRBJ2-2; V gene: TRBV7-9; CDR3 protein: CASSTGQGVLGELFF; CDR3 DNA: TGTGCCAGCAGCACGGGACAGGGGGTTCTCGGGGAGCTGTTTTTT
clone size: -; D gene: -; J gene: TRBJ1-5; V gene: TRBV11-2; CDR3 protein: CASSLGGYNQPQHF; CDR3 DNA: TGTGCCAGCAGCTTAGGAGGATATAATCAGCCCCAGCATTTT
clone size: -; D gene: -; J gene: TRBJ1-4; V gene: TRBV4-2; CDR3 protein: CASSQWGARDNEKLFF; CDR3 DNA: TGTGCCAGCAGCCAATGGGGGGCGAGGGATAATGAAAAACTGTTTTTT
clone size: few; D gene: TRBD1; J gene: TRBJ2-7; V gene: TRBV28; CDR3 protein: CASLWTRDSPYEQYF; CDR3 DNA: TGTGCCAGCCTATGGACGAGGGACAGCCCCTACGAGCAGTACTTC
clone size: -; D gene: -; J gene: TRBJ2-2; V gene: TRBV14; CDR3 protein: CASSRMNTGELFF; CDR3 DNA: TGTGCCAGCAGCAGGATGAACACCGGGGAGCTGTTTTTT
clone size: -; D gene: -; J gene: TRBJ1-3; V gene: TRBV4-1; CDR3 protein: CASSQAGNTIYF; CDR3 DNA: TGCGCCAGCAGCCAAGCTGGAAACACCATATATTTT
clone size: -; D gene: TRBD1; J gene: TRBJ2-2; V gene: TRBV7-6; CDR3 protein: CASSQGTGAGELFF; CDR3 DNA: TGTGCCAGCAGCCAGGGGACAGGGGCCGGGGAGCTGTTTTTT
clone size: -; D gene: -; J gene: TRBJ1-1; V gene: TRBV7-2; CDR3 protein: CASSLAPNREAFF; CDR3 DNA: TGTGCCAGCAGCTTAGCGCCTAACAGGGAAGCTTTCTTT
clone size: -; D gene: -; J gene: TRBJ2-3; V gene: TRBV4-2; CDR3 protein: CASSQDQAAADTQYF; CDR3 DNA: TGTGCCAGCAGCCAAGATCAAGCGGCTGCGGATACGCAGTATTTT
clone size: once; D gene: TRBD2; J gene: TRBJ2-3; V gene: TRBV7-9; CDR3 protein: CASSLSGGSDTQYF; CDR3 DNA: TGTGCCAGCAGCTTGAGCGGGGGCTCGGATACGCAGTATTTT
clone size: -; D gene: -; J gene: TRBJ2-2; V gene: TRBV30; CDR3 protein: CAWSIGGELFF; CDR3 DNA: TGTGCCTGGAGTATCGGCGGGGAGCTGTTTTTT
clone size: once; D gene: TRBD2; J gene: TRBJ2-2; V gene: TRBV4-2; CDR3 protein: CASSRLAGDTGELFF; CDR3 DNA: TGTGCCAGCAGCCGACTAGCGGGAGACACCGGGGAGCTGTTTTTT
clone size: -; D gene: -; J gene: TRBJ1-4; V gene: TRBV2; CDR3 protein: CASSLTTGSNEKLFF; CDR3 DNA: TGTGCCAGCAGTCTAACGACAGGATCTAATGAAAAACTGTTTTTT
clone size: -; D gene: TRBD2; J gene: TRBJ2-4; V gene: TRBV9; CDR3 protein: CASSSRTSAAKNIQYF; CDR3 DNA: TGTGCCAGCAGCTCCAGGACTAGCGCAGCCAAAAACATTCAGTACTTC
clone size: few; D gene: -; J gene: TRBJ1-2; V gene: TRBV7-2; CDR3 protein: CASSLDRFNYGYTF; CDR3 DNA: TGTGCCAGCAGCTTAGACAGGTTTAACTATGGCTACACCTTC
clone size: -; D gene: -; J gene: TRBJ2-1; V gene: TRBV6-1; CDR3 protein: CASSGGAYNEQFF; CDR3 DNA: TGTGCCAGCAGCGGCGGGGCCTACAATGAGCAGTTCTTC
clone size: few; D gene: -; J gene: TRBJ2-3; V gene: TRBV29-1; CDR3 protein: CSVETDTQYF; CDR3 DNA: TGCAGCGTGGAGACAGATACGCAGTATTTT
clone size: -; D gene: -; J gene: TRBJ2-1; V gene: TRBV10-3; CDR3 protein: CAISWESHNEQFF; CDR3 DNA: TGTGCCATCAGTTGGGAATCCCACAATGAGCAGTTCTTC